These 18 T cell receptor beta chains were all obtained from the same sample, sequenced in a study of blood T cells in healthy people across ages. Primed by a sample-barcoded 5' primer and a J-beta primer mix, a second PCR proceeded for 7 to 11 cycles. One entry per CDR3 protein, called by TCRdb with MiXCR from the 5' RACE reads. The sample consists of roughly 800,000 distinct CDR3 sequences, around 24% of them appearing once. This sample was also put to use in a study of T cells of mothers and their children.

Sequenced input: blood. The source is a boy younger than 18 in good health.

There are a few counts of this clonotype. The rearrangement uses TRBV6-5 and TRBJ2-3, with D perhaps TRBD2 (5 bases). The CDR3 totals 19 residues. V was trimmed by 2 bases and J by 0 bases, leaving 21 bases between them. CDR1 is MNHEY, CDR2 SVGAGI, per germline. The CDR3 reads CASSYRLEGRPKSTDTQYF. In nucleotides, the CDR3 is TGTGCCAGCAGTTACCGCCTAGAGGGAAGGCCTAAAAGCACAGATACGCAGTATTTT.

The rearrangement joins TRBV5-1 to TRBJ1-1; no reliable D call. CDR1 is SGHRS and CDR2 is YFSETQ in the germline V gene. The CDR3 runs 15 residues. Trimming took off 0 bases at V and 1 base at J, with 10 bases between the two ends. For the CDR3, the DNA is TGCGCCAGCAGCTTGGAGTGGGGTAGGAACACTGAAGCTTTCTTT. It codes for CASSLEWGRNTEAFF.

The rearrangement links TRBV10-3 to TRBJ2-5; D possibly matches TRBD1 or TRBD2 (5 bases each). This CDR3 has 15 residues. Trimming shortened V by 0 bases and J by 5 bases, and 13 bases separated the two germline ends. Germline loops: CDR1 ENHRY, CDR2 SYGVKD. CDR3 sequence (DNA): TGTGCCATCAGTGAGTCGAGGCAGGGCGGGGAGACCCAGTACTTC. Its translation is CAISESRQGGETQYF.

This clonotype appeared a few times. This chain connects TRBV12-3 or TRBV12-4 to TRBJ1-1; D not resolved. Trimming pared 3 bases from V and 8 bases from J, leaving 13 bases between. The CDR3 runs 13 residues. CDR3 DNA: TGTGCCAGCAGTTTCTCTTTGAAGGCAGAAGCTTTCTTT. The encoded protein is CASSFSLKAEAFF.

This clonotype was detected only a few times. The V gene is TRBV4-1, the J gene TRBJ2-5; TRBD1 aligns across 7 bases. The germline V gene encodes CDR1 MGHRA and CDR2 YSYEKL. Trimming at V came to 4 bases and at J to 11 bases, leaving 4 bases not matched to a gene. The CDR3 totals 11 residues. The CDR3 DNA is TGCGCCAGCAGCCGCGACAGGGTACAGTACTTC. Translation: CASSRDRVQYF.

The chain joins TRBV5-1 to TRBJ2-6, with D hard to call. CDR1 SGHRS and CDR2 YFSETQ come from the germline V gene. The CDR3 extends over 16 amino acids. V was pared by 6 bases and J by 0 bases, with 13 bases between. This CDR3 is CASNEVSGSGANVLTF. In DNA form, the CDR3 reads TGCGCCAGCAACGAAGTGTCCGGCTCTGGGGCCAACGTCCTGACTTTC.

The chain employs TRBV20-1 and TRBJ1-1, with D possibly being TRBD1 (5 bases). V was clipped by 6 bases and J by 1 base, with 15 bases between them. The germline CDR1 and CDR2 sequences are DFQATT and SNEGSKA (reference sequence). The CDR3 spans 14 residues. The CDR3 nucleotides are TGCAGTGCCCCAACCGGGACCCAGAACACTGAAGCTTTCTTT. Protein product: CSAPTGTQNTEAFF.

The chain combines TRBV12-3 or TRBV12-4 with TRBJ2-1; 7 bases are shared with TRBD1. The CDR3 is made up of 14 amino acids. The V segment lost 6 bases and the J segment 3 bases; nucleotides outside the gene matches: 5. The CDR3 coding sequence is TGTGCCAGCAGGCCCACAGGGGTCTACAATGAGCAGTTCTTC. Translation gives CASRPTGVYNEQFF.

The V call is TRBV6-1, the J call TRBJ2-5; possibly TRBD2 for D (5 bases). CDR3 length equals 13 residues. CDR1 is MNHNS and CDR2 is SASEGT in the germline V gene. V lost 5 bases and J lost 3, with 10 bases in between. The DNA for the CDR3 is TGTGCCAGCAGTCGGGATCAAAAAGAGACCCAGTACTTC. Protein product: CASSRDQKETQYF.

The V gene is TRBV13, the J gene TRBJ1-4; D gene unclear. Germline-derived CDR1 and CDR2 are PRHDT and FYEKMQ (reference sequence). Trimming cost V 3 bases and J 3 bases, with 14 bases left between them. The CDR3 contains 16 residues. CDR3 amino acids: CASSLYDEKPNEKLFF. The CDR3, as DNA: TGTGCCAGCAGCTTGTACGACGAAAAACCTAATGAAAAACTGTTTTTT.

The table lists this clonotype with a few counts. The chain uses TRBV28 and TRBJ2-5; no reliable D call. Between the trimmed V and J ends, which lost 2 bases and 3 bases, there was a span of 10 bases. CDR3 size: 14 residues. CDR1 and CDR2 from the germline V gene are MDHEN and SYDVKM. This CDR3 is CASSLRRKKETQYF. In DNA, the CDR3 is TGTGCCAGCAGTTTACGCAGGAAAAAAGAGACCCAGTACTTC.

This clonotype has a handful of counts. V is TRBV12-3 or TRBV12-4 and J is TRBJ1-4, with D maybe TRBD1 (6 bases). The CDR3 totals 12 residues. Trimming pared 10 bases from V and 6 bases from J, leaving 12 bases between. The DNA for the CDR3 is TGTGCCATCAGGGGTGGGGATGAAAAACTGTTTTTT. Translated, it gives CAIRGGDEKLFF.

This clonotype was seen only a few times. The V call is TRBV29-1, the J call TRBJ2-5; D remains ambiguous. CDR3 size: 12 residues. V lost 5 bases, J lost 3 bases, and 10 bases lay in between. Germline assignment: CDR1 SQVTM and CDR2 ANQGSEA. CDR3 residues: CSVSRLEETQYF. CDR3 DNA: TGCAGCGTTTCTAGACTTGAAGAGACCCAGTACTTC.

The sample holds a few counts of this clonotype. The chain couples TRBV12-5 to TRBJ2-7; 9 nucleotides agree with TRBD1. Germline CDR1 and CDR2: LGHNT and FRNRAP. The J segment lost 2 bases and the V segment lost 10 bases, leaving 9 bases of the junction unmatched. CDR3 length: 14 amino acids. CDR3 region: CANPGQGITYEQYF. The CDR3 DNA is TGTGCTAACCCGGGACAGGGAATAACCTACGAGCAGTACTTC.

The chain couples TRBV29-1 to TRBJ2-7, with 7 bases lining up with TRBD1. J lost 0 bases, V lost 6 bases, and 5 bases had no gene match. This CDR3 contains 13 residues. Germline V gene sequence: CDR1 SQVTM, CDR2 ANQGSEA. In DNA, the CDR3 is TGCAGCGTGGCTGACAGGGACTCCTACGAGCAGTACTTC. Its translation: CSVADRDSYEQYF.

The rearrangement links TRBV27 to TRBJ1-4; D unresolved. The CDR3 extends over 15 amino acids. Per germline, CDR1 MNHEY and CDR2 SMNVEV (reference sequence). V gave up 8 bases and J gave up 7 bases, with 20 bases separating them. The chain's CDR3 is CASGPGEAWGEKLFF. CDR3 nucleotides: TGTGCCAGCGGCCCGGGTGAGGCCTGGGGTGAAAAACTGTTTTTT.

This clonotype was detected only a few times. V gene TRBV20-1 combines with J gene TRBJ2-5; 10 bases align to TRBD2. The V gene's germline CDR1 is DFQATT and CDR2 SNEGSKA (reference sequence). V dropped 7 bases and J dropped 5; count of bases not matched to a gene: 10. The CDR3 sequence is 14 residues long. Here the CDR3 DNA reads TGCAGTGTGGGAAGCGGGGGGGCGATGGAGACCCAGTACTTC. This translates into CSVGSGGAMETQYF.

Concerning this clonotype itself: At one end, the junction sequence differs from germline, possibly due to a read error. The CDR3 sequence: CASSPQPRGEIQYF. CDR3 in DNA: TGTGCCAGCAGTCCGCAACCGCGGGGGGAGATCCAGTACTTC. The V gene is TRBV12-3 or TRBV12-4, the J gene TRBJ2-1; 8 bases match TRBD2. The J call may not be correct, given that the DNA end is closer to TRBJ2-5. The CDR3 is made up of 14 amino acids.